This is a list of T cell receptor beta chains from one sample in a study of glioma-infiltrating T cells after dendritic cell vaccination. The protocol was immunoSEQ multiplex PCR, while the TCRdb copy is restricted to in-frame clones and leaves out a portion. Of tens of thousands of clones listed, roughly 90% are singletons. The input for sequencing was blood, taken before dendritic cell vaccination. The receptor set was obtained from a human donor with glioblastoma. The CDR3 runs from the conserved cysteine through the conserved F or W. D genes are given only for firm matches. Size is stated for part of the rows, as once, few or many counts, or as a class when the clone is expanded.

clone_size,j_call,d_call,v_call,cdr3_length,cdr3_nt,cdr3_aa
-,TRBJ1-5,TRBD1,TRBV7-3,15,TGTGCCAGCAGCTGGGGACAGGATAGCAATCAGCCCCAGCATTTT,CASSWGQDSNQPQHF
-,TRBJ2-5,-,TRBV5-8,15,TGTGCCAGCAGCCCGACTTCCGACAGACAAGAGACCCAGTACTTC,CASSPTSDRQETQYF
-,TRBJ2-3,TRBD1,TRBV6-5,14,TGTGCCAGCAGTTACCGGACAGGCCAAGATACGCAGTATTTT,CASSYRTGQDTQYF
-,TRBJ1-6,-,TRBV5-1,14,TGCGCCAGCAGCTTGGAGGGGAATAATTCACCCCTCCACTTT,CASSLEGNNSPLHF
once,TRBJ2-4,TRBD2,TRBV30,13,TGTGCCTGGAGTGGGGGGGGGAGGTACATTCAGTACTTC,CAWSGGGRYIQYF
-,TRBJ1-1,-,TRBV18,14,TGTGCCAGCTCACCAGGAACAGGGAACACTGAAGCTTTCTTT,CASSPGTGNTEAFF
-,TRBJ1-5,-,TRBV10-2,15,TGCGCCAGCAGTCCGGGACTGACAAATAATCAGCCCCAGCATTTT,CASSPGLTNNQPQHF
-,TRBJ2-7,-,TRBV6-5,14,TGTGCCAGCAGTTTTGCAGGGGACCCCTACGAGCAGTACTTC,CASSFAGDPYEQYF
-,TRBJ2-2,TRBD1,TRBV5-1,15,TGCGCCAGCAGCCCCGGACAGGGTCTAACCGGGGAGCTGTTTTTT,CASSPGQGLTGELFF
-,TRBJ1-2,-,TRBV14,15,TGTGCCAGCAGCAGGGGGGGCGGCACAGCCCTGTACGTTACCTTC,CASSRGGGTALYVTF
-,TRBJ1-1,-,TRBV29-1,14,TGCAGCGTTGAAAAAAATCGGGGAATTACTGAAGCTTTCTTT,CSVEKNRGITEAFF
-,TRBJ1-1,-,TRBV11-2,13,TGTGCCAGCAGCTTAGCTCCGAACACTGAAGCTTTCTTT,CASSLAPNTEAFF
-,TRBJ2-3,-,TRBV14,15,TGTGCCAGCAGCCAAATTGGGGCCGCCGTCCATCTACAGTATTTT,CASSQIGAAVHLQYF
-,TRBJ1-5,-,TRBV19,16,TGTGCCAGTAGTGTGACAGCAGAGGATAGCAATCAGCCCCAGCATTTT,CASSVTAEDSNQPQHF
-,TRBJ1-6,-,TRBV27,14,TGTGCCAGCAGTTTCAAACCTATTAGTTCACCCCTCCACTTT,CASSFKPISSPLHF
once,TRBJ2-1,-,TRBV7-8,15,TGTGCCAGCAGCCTGGGACTCCCCCCCTACAATGAGCAGTTCTTC,CASSLGLPPYNEQFF
-,TRBJ1-1,TRBD1,TRBV18,14,TGTGCCAGCTCTCTGGGGGACAGGGCTACTGAAGCTTTCTTT,CASSLGDRATEAFF
-,TRBJ2-7,-,TRBV13,15,TGTGCCAGCAGCTCCCCTGGGCTGGGGCTCTACGAGCAGTACTTC,CASSSPGLGLYEQYF
-,TRBJ2-1,TRBD1,TRBV18,15,TGTGCCAGCTCACGTCGACAGGGGGCGAATAATGAGCAGTTCTTC,CASSRRQGANNEQFF
-,TRBJ2-7,TRBD1,TRBV2,13,TGTGCCTCCTCGGGACAGGCGTGGTACGAGCAGTACTTC,CASSGQAWYEQYF
few,TRBJ1-1,-,TRBV6-5,15,TGTGCCAGCAGTTACTCGGCAGGGAGGAGCACTGAAGCTTTCTTT,CASSYSAGRSTEAFF
-,TRBJ1-1,-,TRBV7-9,15,TGTGCCAGCAGCCCCGGGTTGACTATGAACACTGAAGCTTTCTTT,CASSPGLTMNTEAFF
once,TRBJ2-5,-,TRBV2,15,TGTGCCAGCAGTGAAGAAGGAGGGCAGCACGGGACCCAGTACTTC,CASSEEGGQHGTQYF
-,TRBJ2-3,TRBD1,TRBV5-1,16,TGCGCCAGCAGCTGGACAGGGTTCGGTAGCACAGATACGCAGTATTTT,CASSWTGFGSTDTQYF
-,TRBJ1-5,-,TRBV4-2,18,TGTGCCAGCAGCCAAGATGCGAGCGGAGACCGTTGGGCCATGGCCCAGCATTTT,CASSQDASGDRWAMAQHF
-,TRBJ1-2,-,TRBV4-1,15,TGCGCCAGCAGCCAAGGTCAGGGGTCGAACTATGGCTACACCTTC,CASSQGQGSNYGYTF
-,TRBJ1-1,-,TRBV27,12,TGTGCCAGCAGAACTCGGGACACTGAAGCTTTCTTT,CASRTRDTEAFF
-,TRBJ2-3,TRBD2,TRBV19,16,TGTGCCAGTAGTATATCGTCGACTAGCGGGGGATATACGCAGTATTTT,CASSISSTSGGYTQYF
-,TRBJ2-1,TRBD1,TRBV5-1,15,TGCGCCAGCAGCTACCTCCCCGGACAGGGGTTTGAGCAGTTCTTC,CASSYLPGQGFEQFF
-,TRBJ2-5,TRBD2,TRBV5-4,16,TGTGCCAGCAGCCTAGCGGGGGGGAAGGTGAGAGAGACCCAGTACTTC,CASSLAGGKVRETQYF
-,TRBJ2-7,TRBD1,TRBV19,13,TGTGCCAGTAGTATTCGAGGGGGCGCCGAGCAGTACTTC,CASSIRGGAEQYF
-,TRBJ2-5,TRBD1,TRBV7-8,15,TGTGCCAGCAGCTTGGAACTGACAGGGCCCGAGACCCAGTACTTC,CASSLELTGPETQYF
-,TRBJ1-1,TRBD1,TRBV11-1,12,TGTGCCAGCAGCGGACAGGGGGCAGGGGCTTTCTTT,CASSGQGAGAFF